The rows below give T cell receptor beta chains drawn from one sample of a study of blood T cell repertoires in COVID-19. Profiled with immunoSEQ multiplex PCR; TCRdb holds only in-frame clones, not every one. The data show 300,000 to 400,000 clones, with 85% to 90% seen just once and roughly 3.1% held by the top ten. Sequencing was performed on peripheral blood. All receptors come from a human donor in a cohort sampled during active COVID-19. Each CDR3 is given with its conserved first and last residue. D genes are given only for firm matches. Where a row states a size, it is once, few, many or the class of an expanded clone; other rows omit it.

J gene,D gene,V gene,clone size,CDR3 protein,CDR3 DNA
TRBJ1-4,TRBD1,TRBV19,once,CASSPDRPGQGAGTNEKLFF,TGTGCCAGTAGTCCCGATCGCCCGGGACAGGGGGCCGGAACTAATGAAAAACTGTTTTTT
TRBJ2-5,NA,TRBV10-3,NA,CAISGIRDIETQYF,TGTGCCATCAGCGGGATCCGGGACATAGAGACCCAGTACTTC
TRBJ1-4,NA,TRBV27,NA,CASSLLGGGEDEKLFF,TGTGCCAGCAGTCTCTTGGGTGGGGGGGAAGATGAAAAACTGTTTTTT
TRBJ2-1,TRBD2,TRBV19,NA,CATKGGLARGNEQFF,TGTGCCACTAAAGGAGGACTAGCGAGAGGCAATGAGCAGTTCTTC
TRBJ2-7,NA,TRBV7-2,NA,CASSLYLGLNYEQYF,TGTGCCAGCAGCTTATATTTGGGACTGAACTACGAGCAGTACTTC
TRBJ2-3,NA,TRBV9,NA,CASSVDLYPDTQYF,TGTGCCAGCAGCGTAGATCTATACCCAGATACGCAGTATTTT
TRBJ2-1,NA,TRBV14,NA,CASSQDEFSGRRGEQFF,TGTGCCAGCAGCCAAGACGAATTCTCCGGGAGAAGGGGAGAGCAGTTCTTC
TRBJ1-2,NA,TRBV5-1,NA,CASSFLRGYGYTF,TGCGCCAGCAGCTTCCTACGGGGCTATGGCTACACCTTC
TRBJ2-1,NA,TRBV6-5,NA,CASTSYNEQFF,TGTGCCAGCACTTCCTACAATGAGCAGTTCTTC
TRBJ1-2,TRBD1,TRBV6-1,many,CASSEGTGGPYGYTF,TGTGCCAGCAGTGAAGGTACAGGGGGCCCCTATGGCTACACCTTC
TRBJ1-5,TRBD1,TRBV12-5,NA,CASGLVMGQGLNQPQHF,TGTGCTAGTGGTTTGGTTATGGGACAGGGTTTAAATCAGCCCCAGCATTTT
TRBJ2-1,TRBD2,TRBV4-2,NA,CASSQDRSRPGLAGGLPDNEQFF,TGTGCCAGCAGCCAAGATCGATCCCGGCCGGGACTAGCGGGGGGGCTACCAGACAATGAGCAGTTCTTC
TRBJ2-1,TRBD2,TRBV7-9,NA,CASTSGRGTSYNEQFF,TGTGCCAGCACTAGCGGGAGGGGGACTTCATACAATGAGCAGTTCTTC
TRBJ2-3,TRBD2,TRBV12-5,NA,CASGFSPRKLAGGGADTQYF,TGTGCTAGTGGTTTTTCCCCACGAAAACTAGCGGGAGGCGGCGCAGATACGCAGTATTTT
TRBJ1-5,NA,TRBV6-4,NA,CASSLEAGNQPQHF,TGTGCCAGCAGTCTCGAAGCGGGAAATCAGCCCCAGCATTTT
TRBJ1-1,NA,TRBV2,NA,CASSFDRRNTEAFF,TGTGCCAGCAGCTTCGACAGGAGGAACACTGAAGCTTTCTTT
TRBJ2-7,NA,TRBV28,NA,CASSPRPRTATYEQYF,TGTGCCAGCAGCCCCCGACCCCGGACAGCTACCTACGAGCAGTACTTC
TRBJ1-4,NA,TRBV29-1,NA,CSVEVRGEEKLFF,TGCAGCGTTGAAGTAAGAGGAGAGGAAAAACTGTTTTTT
TRBJ1-3,NA,TRBV28,NA,CASSPTTDRGNTIYF,TGTGCCAGCAGTCCCACAACCGACAGGGGAAACACCATATATTTT
TRBJ2-7,TRBD2,TRBV29-1,NA,CSVAVIGGSEQYF,TGCAGCGTTGCAGTTATAGGCGGGAGCGAGCAGTACTTC
TRBJ2-7,TRBD2,TRBV6-5,NA,CAIGGETYEQYF,TGTGCCATCGGGGGGGAAACCTACGAGCAGTACTTC
TRBJ2-1,TRBD1,TRBV5-1,once,CASSLSSDRGTYNEQFF,TGCGCCAGCAGCTTGTCATCCGACAGGGGAACCTACAATGAGCAGTTCTTC
TRBJ1-4,TRBD1,TRBV5-6,NA,CASSGGTVREKLFF,TGTGCCAGCAGCGGAGGGACAGTAAGGGAAAAACTGTTTTTT
TRBJ1-3,NA,TRBV19,NA,CASKSTGNTIYF,TGTGCCAGCAAGAGTACTGGAAACACCATATATTTT
TRBJ1-2,NA,TRBV28,once,CASNPTDNYGYTF,TGTGCCAGCAACCCGACAGACAACTATGGCTACACCTTC
TRBJ1-6,TRBD1,TRBV9,NA,CASSSGTANYNSPLHF,TGTGCCAGCAGCTCCGGGACAGCTAACTATAATTCACCCCTCCACTTT
TRBJ2-3,TRBD2,TRBV6-2/TRBV6-3,NA,CASSSNRGTSGRKTDTQYF,TGTGCCAGCAGTTCCAATCGAGGGACTAGCGGGAGGAAGACAGATACGCAGTATTTT
TRBJ2-5,NA,TRBV28,NA,CASFRQGRQETQYF,TGTGCCAGCTTCCGTCAGGGGCGCCAAGAGACCCAGTACTTC